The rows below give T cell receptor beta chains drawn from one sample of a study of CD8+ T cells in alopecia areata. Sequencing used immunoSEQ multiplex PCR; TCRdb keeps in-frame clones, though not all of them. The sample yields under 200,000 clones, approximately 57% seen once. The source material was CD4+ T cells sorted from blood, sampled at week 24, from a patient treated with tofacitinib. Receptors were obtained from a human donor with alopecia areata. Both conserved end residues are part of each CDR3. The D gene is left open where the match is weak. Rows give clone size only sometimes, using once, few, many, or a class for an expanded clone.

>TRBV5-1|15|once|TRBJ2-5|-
CASSLGQIKTETQYF
TGCGCCAGCAGCTTGGGACAGATAAAAACGGAGACCCAGTACTTC
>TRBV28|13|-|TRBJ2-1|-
CASSNWPYNEQFF
TGTGCCAGCAGCAACTGGCCGTACAATGAGCAGTTCTTC
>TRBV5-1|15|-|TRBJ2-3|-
CASSLKQPGTDTQYF
TGCGCCAGCAGCTTGAAACAACCTGGCACAGATACGCAGTATTTT
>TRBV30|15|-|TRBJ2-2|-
CAWSNQRGAAGELFF
TGTGCCTGGAGTAACCAGAGGGGGGCCGCCGGGGAGCTGTTTTTT
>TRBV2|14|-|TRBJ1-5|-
CASSEAEGNQPQHF
TGTGCCAGCAGTGAAGCGGAGGGGAATCAGCCCCAGCATTTT
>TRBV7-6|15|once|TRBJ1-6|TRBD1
CASSASGTANSPLHF
TGTGCCAGCAGCGCCTCCGGGACAGCTAATTCACCCCTCCACTTT
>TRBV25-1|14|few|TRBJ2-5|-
CASSESDYQETQYF
TGTGCCAGCAGTGAATCGGACTACCAAGAGACCCAGTACTTC
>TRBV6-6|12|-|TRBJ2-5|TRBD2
CASKGEGETQYF
TGTGCCAGCAAAGGGGAGGGAGAGACCCAGTACTTC
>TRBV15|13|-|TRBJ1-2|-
CATSRDYRGGYTF
TGTGCCACCAGCAGAGATTATCGGGGGGGCTACACCTTC
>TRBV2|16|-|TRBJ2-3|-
CASSAERDLSTDTQYF
TGTGCCAGCAGTGCGGAACGGGACTTGAGCACAGATACGCAGTATTTT
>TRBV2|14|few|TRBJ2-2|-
CASSPGQYTGELFF
TGTGCCAGCAGCCCTGGGCAGTACACCGGGGAGCTGTTTTTT
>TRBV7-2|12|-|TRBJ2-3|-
CASSLAPDTQYF
TGTGCCAGCAGCTTAGCCCCAGATACGCAGTATTTT
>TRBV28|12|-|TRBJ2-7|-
CASSPSTGTQYF
TGTGCCAGCAGCCCTTCCACAGGGACGCAGTACTTC
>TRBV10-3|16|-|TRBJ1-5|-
CAISESGGSGNQPQHF
TGTGCCATCAGTGAGTCAGGAGGGTCGGGCAATCAGCCCCAGCATTTT
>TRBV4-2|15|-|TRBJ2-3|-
CASSQEAAKPDTQYF
TGTGCCAGCAGCCAAGAAGCAGCGAAGCCAGATACGCAGTATTTT
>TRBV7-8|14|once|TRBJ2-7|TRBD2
CASNPPGRVYEQYF
TGTGCCAGCAACCCGCCAGGGAGGGTCTACGAGCAGTACTTC
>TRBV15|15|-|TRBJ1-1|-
CATSRDSQGNTEAFF
TGTGCCACCAGCAGAGATTCACAGGGGAACACTGAAGCTTTCTTT
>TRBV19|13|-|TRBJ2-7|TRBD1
CASSLTGSGEQYF
TGTGCCAGTAGTTTGACAGGGTCCGGCGAGCAGTACTTC
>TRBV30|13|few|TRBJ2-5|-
CAWSERPGETQYF
TGTGCCTGGAGTGAGCGGCCGGGGGAGACCCAGTACTTC
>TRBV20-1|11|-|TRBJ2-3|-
CSARTLDTQYF
TGCAGTGCTAGGACTTTAGATACGCAGTATTTT
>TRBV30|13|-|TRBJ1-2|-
CAWDSTAAYGYTF
TGTGCCTGGGACAGTACTGCCGCCTATGGCTACACCTTC
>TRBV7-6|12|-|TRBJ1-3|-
CASSFSGNTIYF
TGTGCCAGCAGCTTCTCTGGAAACACCATATATTTT
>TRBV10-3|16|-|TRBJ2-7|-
CAISESWYRDPIQQYF
TGTGCCATCAGTGAGTCTTGGTACCGGGACCCGATCCAGCAGTACTTC
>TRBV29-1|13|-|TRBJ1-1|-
CSVVRRANTEAFF
TGCAGCGTTGTGAGACGGGCAAACACTGAAGCTTTCTTT
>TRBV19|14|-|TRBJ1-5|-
CASSRSGFNQPQHF
TGTGCCAGTAGTCGTTCGGGGTTCAATCAGCCCCAGCATTTT
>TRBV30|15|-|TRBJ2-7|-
CAWRPRQVNPYEQYF
TGTGCCTGGAGGCCCCGACAGGTTAATCCGTACGAGCAGTACTTC
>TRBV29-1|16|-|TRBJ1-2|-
CSVEVLLGSSGYGYTF
TGCAGCGTTGAGGTTTTGTTGGGCAGTTCCGGCTATGGCTACACCTTC
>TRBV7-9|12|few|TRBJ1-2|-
CASSLEGNGYTF
TGTGCCAGCAGCTTAGAGGGAAATGGCTACACCTTC
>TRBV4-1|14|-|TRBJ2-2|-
CASSLPGGTGELFF
TGCGCCAGCAGCCTTCCCGGAGGAACCGGGGAGCTGTTTTTT
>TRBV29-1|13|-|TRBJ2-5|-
CSVVGRAIGTQYF
TGCAGCGTTGTGGGCAGGGCGATTGGGACCCAGTACTTC
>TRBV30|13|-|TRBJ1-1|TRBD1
CAWSWRGQFEAFF
TGTGCCTGGAGTTGGAGGGGGCAATTTGAAGCTTTCTTT
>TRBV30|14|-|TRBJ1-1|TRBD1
CAWSVTGANTEAFF
TGTGCCTGGAGTGTTACAGGGGCGAACACTGAAGCTTTCTTT
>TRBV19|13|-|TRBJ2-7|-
CASSIRSGDEQYF
TGTGCCAGTAGTATAAGATCGGGGGACGAGCAGTACTTC
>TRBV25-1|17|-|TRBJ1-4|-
CASSEYALPGFNEKLFF
TGTGCCAGCAGTGAATACGCACTCCCAGGTTTTAATGAAAAACTGTTTTTT
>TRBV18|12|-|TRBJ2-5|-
CASSPRSETQYF
TGTGCCAGCTCACCGAGGTCAGAGACCCAGTACTTC
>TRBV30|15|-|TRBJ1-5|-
CAWSVSGTGNQPQHF
TGTGCCTGGAGTGTATCGGGCACGGGCAATCAGCCCCAGCATTTT
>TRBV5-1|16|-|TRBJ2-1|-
CASSSLGESSYNEQFF
TGCGCCAGCAGCTCCCTCGGGGAGAGCTCCTACAATGAGCAGTTCTTC
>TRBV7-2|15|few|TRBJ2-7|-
CASRPRLIGAYEQYF
TGTGCCAGCAGGCCCAGGCTGATCGGGGCCTACGAGCAGTACTTC
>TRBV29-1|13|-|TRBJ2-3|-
CSVDPTGRDTQYF
TGCAGCGTTGACCCCACAGGGAGAGATACGCAGTATTTT
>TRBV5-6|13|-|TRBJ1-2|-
CASSLASDYGYTF
TGTGCCAGCAGCTTGGCCAGTGACTATGGCTACACCTTC
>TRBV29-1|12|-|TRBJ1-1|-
CSVSDLGAEAFF
TGCAGCGTTAGCGATTTAGGTGCTGAAGCTTTCTTT
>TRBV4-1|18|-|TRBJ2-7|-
CASSQDPRGLMSAYEQYF
TGCGCCAGCAGCCAAGATCCTCGGGGGCTGATGTCCGCCTACGAGCAGTACTTC
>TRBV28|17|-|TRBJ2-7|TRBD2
CASSSYTSGGASGEQYF
TGTGCCAGCAGTTCATACACAAGCGGGGGGGCGTCGGGGGAGCAGTACTTC
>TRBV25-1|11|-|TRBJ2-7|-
CASSLRYEQYF
TGTGCCAGCAGTCTTCGGTACGAGCAGTACTTC
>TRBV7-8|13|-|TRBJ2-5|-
CASSRAEQETQYF
TGTGCCAGTTCGAGGGCAGAGCAAGAGACCCAGTACTTC
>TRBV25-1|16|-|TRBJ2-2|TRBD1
CASSDDRGRNTGELFF
TGTGCCAGCAGTGACGACAGGGGCCGGAACACCGGGGAGCTGTTTTTT
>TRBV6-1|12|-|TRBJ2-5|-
CASTFTQETQYF
TGTGCCAGCACCTTCACGCAGGAGACCCAGTACTTC
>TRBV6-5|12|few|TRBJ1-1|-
CASRKQSTEAFF
TGTGCCAGCCGTAAACAGAGTACTGAAGCTTTCTTT
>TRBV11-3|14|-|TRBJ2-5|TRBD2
CASSSGGTEETQYF
TGTGCCAGCAGCTCGGGGGGTACAGAAGAGACCCAGTACTTC
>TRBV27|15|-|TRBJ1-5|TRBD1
CASSLGTGTNQPQHF
TGTGCCAGCAGTCTTGGGACAGGGACCAATCAGCCCCAGCATTTT
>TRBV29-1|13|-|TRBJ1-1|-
CSVGVRPNTEAFF
TGCAGCGTTGGGGTCAGGCCGAACACTGAAGCTTTCTTT
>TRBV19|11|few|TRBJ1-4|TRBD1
CASEGQRKLFF
TGTGCCAGTGAGGGACAGCGAAAACTGTTTTTT
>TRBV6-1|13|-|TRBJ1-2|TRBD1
CASTMGQFLGYTF
TGTGCCAGCACTATGGGACAGTTTCTTGGCTACACCTTC
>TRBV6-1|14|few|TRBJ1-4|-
CASTLQVDDEKLFF
TGTGCCAGCACGCTACAGGTGGATGATGAAAAACTGTTTTTT
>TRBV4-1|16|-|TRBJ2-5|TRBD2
CASSPSRLAGQETQYF
TGCGCCAGCAGCCCGTCCCGACTAGCGGGCCAAGAGACCCAGTACTTC